The 24 T cell receptor beta chains below all came from one sample that was sequenced in a study of identical twins. TCRdb re-called the 5' RACE reads with MiXCR, one entry per CDR3 protein. The sample includes 1.5 million to 2 million distinct CDR3 sequences, less than 35% seen only once; the top ten take roughly 0.3%. The sample consisted of cord blood. Receptors were obtained from a newborn girl in good health.

This clonotype was observed many times. The J gene is TRBJ2-3, the V gene TRBV4-2, with TRBD2 matching over 10 bases. This CDR3 contains 16 residues. In germline, CDR1 is LGHNA, CDR2 YNFKEQ. V shed 4 bases and J 7 bases; nucleotides not matched to a gene: 11. The CDR3 region has the DNA TGTGCCAGCAGCCTCAGACTAGCGGGTCCCTCGAATACGCAGTATTTT. It specifies CASSLRLAGPSNTQYF.

The V gene is TRBV5-1, the J gene TRBJ2-5; 7 bases line up with TRBD1. The CDR3 contains 15 residues. V lost 0 bases, J lost 5 bases, and 7 bases stayed unmatched. The germline V gene encodes CDR1 SGHRS and CDR2 YFSETQ. CDR3 residues: CASSLVTGARETQYF. The CDR3, as DNA: TGCGCCAGCAGCTTGGTTACAGGGGCGAGGGAGACCCAGTACTTC. Using reference TRBV5-1 and TRBJ2-5 for the parts outside the CDR3, the full variable domain is KAGVTQTPRYLIKTRGQQVTLSCSPISGHRSVSWYQQTPGQGLQFLFEYFSETQRNKGNFPGRFSGRQFSNSRSEMNVSTLELGDSALYLCASSLVTGARETQYFGPGTRLLVL.

The chain employs TRBV9 and TRBJ2-3, with 15 bases lining up with TRBD2. CDR1 is SGDLS, CDR2 YYNGEE, per germline. The CDR3 is 17 amino acids. J was trimmed by 3 bases and V by 0 bases; bases with no gene match: 2. The CDR3 sequence: CASSVGTSGGATDTQYF. Written as DNA, the CDR3 is TGTGCCAGCAGCGTAGGGACTAGCGGGGGGGCGACAGATACGCAGTATTTT.

This clonotype showed up just a few times. The rearrangement links TRBV7-2 to TRBJ2-1; 14 nucleotides line up with TRBD2. The DNA matches TRBJ2-7 better at its end, which makes the J call doubtful. Germline lookup yields CDR1 SGHTA and CDR2 FQGNSA. The CDR3 extends over 17 amino acids. The CDR3 nucleotides are TGTGCCAGCAGCCCGACTAGCGGGAGGGGGTCCTACAATGAGCAGTACTTC. It yields the protein CASSPTSGRGSYNEQYF.

This chain links TRBV19 with TRBJ2-7, with 10 bases matching TRBD2. Germline CDR1 and CDR2: LNHDA and SQIVND (reference sequence). After removal of 7 bases from V and 0 bases from J, the junction contained 3 bases not matched to a gene. This CDR3 contains 14 residues. CDR3 in amino acids: CASKGTSASYEQYF. CDR3 in DNA: TGTGCCAGTAAGGGGACTAGCGCCTCCTACGAGCAGTACTTC.

This rearrangement joins TRBV12-3 or TRBV12-4 to TRBJ2-7, with 10 nucleotides matching TRBD2. V shed 5 bases, J shed 7 bases, and the junction held 5 bases outside the gene matches. This CDR3 has 13 amino acids. In nucleotides, the CDR3 is TGTGCCAGCAGTACTAGCGGGACCTGGGAGCAGTACTTC. Its protein is CASSTSGTWEQYF.

Turning to this clonotype: The junction departs from the called germline gene at one end, perhaps through a read error. Here the CDR3 DNA reads TGCGCCAGCAGCTTGAGGTACTCACTAGTCGCCTACAATGAGCGGTTCTTC. It translates to CASSLRYSLVAYNERFF. The V gene is TRBV5-1, the J gene TRBJ2-1; a possible D gene is TRBD2 (5 bases). The CDR3 runs to 17 residues. CDR1 is SGHRS and CDR2 is YFSETQ in the germline V gene.

Here the CDR3 reads CASSQGDPVPEKLFF. The CDR3 coding sequence is TGTGCCAGCAGCCAAGGGGACCCGGTACCCGAAAAACTGTTTTTT. The chain joins TRBV14 to TRBJ1-4, with a tentative D call TRBD1 (5 bases). The germline V gene encodes CDR1 SGHDN and CDR2 FVKESK. The ends were cut back, 1 base at V and 8 bases at J, with 14 bases in the middle. CDR3 length: 15 residues.

This clonotype occurred many times. J is TRBJ2-5 and V is TRBV20-1, with D perhaps matching TRBD1 or TRBD2 (5 bases each). The CDR3 extends over 14 amino acids. Germline lookup yields CDR1 DFQATT and CDR2 SNEGSKA (reference sequence). Trimming removed 4 bases at V and 5 bases at J, with 17 bases between. The CDR3 region is CSAKTGPLRETQYF. The CDR3 DNA reads as TGCAGTGCTAAAACGGGACCCCTTAGGGAGACCCAGTACTTC.

This chain joins TRBV4-2 and TRBJ2-3, with 10 positions matching TRBD2. The length of the CDR3 is 17 residues. Trimming took 2 bases from V and 2 from J; bases not matched to a gene: 7. Germline V CDR1 and CDR2: LGHNA, YNFKEQ. The CDR3 sequence is CASSQTIAGGFTDTQYF. In DNA form, the CDR3 reads TGTGCCAGCAGCCAAACCATAGCGGGGGGTTTCACAGATACGCAGTATTTT.

Many counts were recorded for this clonotype. The CDR3 loop reads CSARDYYRTGLLNEQFF. In nucleotides, the CDR3 is TGCAGTGCTAGAGATTATTATAGGACAGGTCTTCTCAATGAGCAGTTCTTC. The genes are TRBV20-1 and TRBJ2-1; 7 nucleotides match TRBD1. CDR3 size: 17 residues. CDR1 DFQATT and CDR2 SNEGSKA come from the germline V gene (reference sequence). The V and J ends lost 0 bases and 6 bases, in that order; junction bases with no gene match: 14.

This chain uses TRBV19 with TRBJ2-1; D may be TRBD2 (5 bases). The CDR3 extends over 15 amino acids. Trimming took 1 base from V and 7 from J, leaving 14 bases between them. Germline V gene lookup returns CDR1 LNHDA and CDR2 SQIVND (reference sequence). The DNA for the CDR3 is TGTGCCAGTAGTATAGCGGGAAGTATCGGTAATGAGCAGTTCTTC. It is translated as CASSIAGSIGNEQFF.

This clonotype was seen a few times. The gene calls are TRBV20-1 and TRBJ2-1, with 10 bases lining up with TRBD2. With V trimmed by 4 bases and J by 2 bases, 8 bases remained unmatched. The CDR3 has 16 residues. The germline V gene encodes CDR1 DFQATT and CDR2 SNEGSKA (reference sequence). Written as DNA, the CDR3 is TGCAGTGCTAAAATTCCTAGCGGGAGCACCTACAATGAGCAGTTCTTC. Protein: CSAKIPSGSTYNEQFF.

This clonotype has only a few counts. This chain joins TRBV12-3 or TRBV12-4 and TRBJ1-1, with D perhaps TRBD1 (6 bases). The ends were cut back, 3 bases at V and 5 bases at J, with 13 bases in the middle. This CDR3 region has 14 residues. The CDR3 sequence is CASSFEGGTTEAFF. For the CDR3, the DNA is TGTGCCAGCAGTTTCGAGGGGGGGACAACTGAAGCTTTCTTT.

This rearrangement joins TRBV20-1 to TRBJ2-2, with D possibly matching TRBD1 (6 bases). This CDR3 contains 12 residues. Trimming took off 0 bases at V and 16 bases at J, with 15 bases between the two ends. Germline-derived CDR1 and CDR2 are DFQATT and SNEGSKA (reference sequence). This CDR3 is CSARDLGASPFF. The CDR3 DNA reads as TGCAGTGCTAGAGATTTGGGGGCTAGTCCGTTTTTT.

This clonotype was counted ten times or more. The rearrangement uses TRBV7-9 and TRBJ2-1, with 10 bases aligning to TRBD1. V lost 3 bases, J lost 5 bases, and 1 base stayed unmatched. CDR3 length: 14 amino acids. Germline CDR1 and CDR2: SEHNR and FQNEAQ (reference sequence). DNA for the CDR3: TGTGCCAGCAGCTTGACAGGGGGCCACAATGAGCAGTTCTTC. Its translation: CASSLTGGHNEQFF.

This clonotype is a singleton in its sample. V gene TRBV7-9 combines with J gene TRBJ1-1; D gene unclear. Germline V gene lookup returns CDR1 SEHNR and CDR2 FQNEAQ (reference sequence). There are 15 residues in the CDR3. V lost 0 bases and J lost 5, with 13 bases in between. The DNA of the CDR3 is TGTGCCAGCAGCTTAGCGGTGTCTCCGAGGACTGAAGCTTTCTTT. Amino acid sequence: CASSLAVSPRTEAFF.

This clonotype was picked up many times. The chain couples TRBV28 to TRBJ2-7; D is possibly TRBD2 (5 bases). The CDR3 consists of 11 residues. Germline CDR1 and CDR2: MDHEN and SYDVKM. Between the trimmed V and J ends, which lost 7 bases and 6 bases, there was a span of 10 bases. CDR3 coding DNA: TGTGCCAGCACTGAGCGGACCGAGCAGTACTTC. It is translated as CASTERTEQYF.

Worth noting for this clonotype: One end of the junction is discordant with germline, which a read error may explain. The chain has TRBV19 and TRBJ2-1; 7 nucleotides match TRBD2. CDR1 LNHDA and CDR2 SQIVND come from the germline V gene (reference sequence). The CDR3 consists of 16 residues. DNA of the CDR3: TGTGCCAGTAGTATTAGGGCGGGAGCAGTAGGCAATGAGCGGTTCTTC. This sequence encodes CASSIRAGAVGNERFF.

The gene calls are TRBV6-2 or TRBV6-3 and TRBJ1-5; 8 nucleotides line up with TRBD1. This CDR3 has 16 residues. V lost 4 bases, J lost 4 bases, and 9 bases stayed unmatched. Germline CDR1 MNHEY, CDR2 SVGEGT. The CDR3 region is CASSLPRGPLNQPQHF. The CDR3 coding sequence is TGTGCCAGCAGTTTGCCCAGGGGGCCTTTAAATCAGCCCCAGCATTTT.

The rearrangement links TRBV28 to TRBJ1-1, with TRBD1 as a possible D gene (5 bases). The CDR3 contains 12 residues. From germline, CDR1 is MDHEN and CDR2 SYDVKM. Trimming removed 7 bases at V and 8 bases at J, with 14 bases between. The CDR3 DNA follows: TGTGCCAGCACCAACCTTGGGACCGAAGCTTTCTTT. It translates to CASTNLGTEAFF.

This chain connects TRBV20-1 to TRBJ1-2; D call uncertain. V was trimmed by 0 bases and J by 8 bases, leaving 10 bases between them. The CDR3 is 12 amino acids. Germline V gene data show CDR1 as DFQATT and CDR2 as SNEGSKA (reference sequence). CDR3 protein: CSARDFGFGYTF. Written as DNA, the CDR3 is TGCAGTGCTAGAGATTTCGGGTTCGGCTACACCTTC.

The V call is TRBV5-5, the J call TRBJ2-7; no definite D call. CDR3 size: 14 residues. Trimming removed 0 bases from V and 7 bases from J, with 14 bases in between. From germline, CDR1 is SGHKS and CDR2 YYEKEE (reference sequence). CDR3 DNA: TGTGCCAGCAGCTTGGACCCCTCGGGCAATGAGCAGTACTTC. Its translation is CASSLDPSGNEQYF. Full variable domain (outside the CDR3, taken from reference TRBV5-5 and TRBJ2-7): DAGVTQSPTHLIKTRGQQVTLRCSPISGHKSVSWYQQVLGQGPQFIFQYYEKEERGRGNFPDRFSARQFPNYSSELNVNALLLGDSALYLCASSLDPSGNEQYFGPGTRLTVT.

This clonotype came up many times. This chain links TRBV9 with TRBJ2-3; 9 positions agree with TRBD2. The CDR3 loop spans 15 amino acids. Germline CDR1 SGDLS, CDR2 YYNGEE. Germline trimming cut 5 bases from V and 0 bases from J; bases unmatched to any gene: 4. The CDR3 nucleotides are TGTGCCAGCAGTGCCGGGACTAGCAGCACAGATACGCAGTATTTT. Protein product: CASSAGTSSTDTQYF.